These 12 T cell receptor beta chains were all obtained from the same sample, sequenced in a study of T cells after yellow fever vaccination. One entry per CDR3 protein, called by TCRdb with MiXCR from the 5' RACE reads. Among roughly 48,000 distinct CDR3 sequences listed, about 6.6% were seen once. Here the sequenced sample was CD8+ T cells not binding an NS4B(214-222) dextramer, sorted from PBMCs, taken 35 to 50 days after the first yellow fever vaccination. These receptors came from a man younger than 35 who received the YFV17D yellow fever vaccine.

This clonotype was seen only a few times. This chain connects TRBV29-1 to TRBJ1-1; the match to TRBD1 covers 9 bases. V was pared by 3 bases and J by 8 bases, with 19 bases of the junction left unmatched. Germline CDR1 SQVTM, CDR2 ANQGSEA. The CDR3 contains 17 residues. CDR3 nucleotide sequence: TGCAGCGTTGAGTCAGTGGGACAGGGCGGTCGGGCGGGAGAAGCTTTCTTT. It translates to CSVESVGQGGRAGEAFF.

This clonotype was picked up many times. This chain joins TRBV29-1 and TRBJ1-5, with a tentative D call TRBD1 (6 bases). Germline V gene sequence: CDR1 SQVTM, CDR2 ANQGSEA. V lost 8 bases, J lost 4 bases, and 9 bases lay in between. CDR3 length: 11 amino acids. CDR3 bases: TGCAGCTTCCAGGGGAATCAGCCCCAGCATTTT. Translated: CSFQGNQPQHF.

This clonotype was detected ten times or more. The chain links TRBV12-5 to TRBJ2-3; D is undetermined. This CDR3 has 14 residues. Trimming stripped 7 bases from V and 2 bases from J, with 13 bases between. Germline CDR1 and CDR2: LGHNT and FRNRAP. CDR3 region: CASDPGFYTDTQYF. The CDR3 DNA reads as TGTGCTAGTGACCCCGGATTTTACACAGATACGCAGTATTTT.

This clonotype has just a few counts. The chain combines TRBV18 with TRBJ2-7; TRBD1 aligns across 7 bases. CDR3 size: 13 residues. CDR1 is KGHSH, CDR2 LQKENI, per germline. Losses at the gene ends were 2 bases for V and 5 bases for J; bases not matched to a gene: 3. The CDR3 bases are TGTGCCAGCTCACCAATAGGGGGCGACGAGCAGTACTTC. As protein: CASSPIGGDEQYF.

The table lists this clonotype with a few counts. V usage is TRBV7-6 and J usage is TRBJ2-1; D may correspond to TRBD1 or TRBD2 (5 bases each). Per the germline V gene, CDR1 is SGHVS and CDR2 is FNYEAQ. This CDR3 has 15 amino acids. V lost 3 bases, J lost 0 bases, and 9 bases lay in between. The CDR3 spells CASSLVGDSYNEQFF. The CDR3 DNA is TGTGCCAGCAGCTTGGTGGGGGACTCCTACAATGAGCAGTTCTTC.

This clonotype was seen many times. The V and J genes are TRBV7-2 and TRBJ2-3; no clear D. Germline V gene data show CDR1 as SGHTA and CDR2 as FQGNSA. There are 14 residues in the CDR3. Deletions cut 4 bases from V and 3 bases from J, with 11 bases between. In DNA form, the CDR3 reads TGTGCCAGCAGCTCCCCTGTGGGTACAGATACGCAGTATTTT. It is translated as CASSSPVGTDTQYF.

Turning to this clonotype: A much larger clone differs from this one at a single base, so this may be a read error. The chain links TRBV7-8 to TRBJ2-2, with D tentatively TRBD2 (6 bases). Germline V lookup: CDR1 SGHVS, CDR2 FQNEAQ. This CDR3 has 14 amino acids. In DNA, the CDR3 is TGTGCCAGCAGCTTACTAGACTCCCGCGGGGACCTGTTTTTT. It codes for CASSLLDSRGDLFF.

This clonotype was observed a few times. V gene TRBV28 combines with J gene TRBJ2-1; 7 bases are a match to TRBD1. V dropped 5 bases and J dropped 4; count of bases not matched to a gene: 8. Germline-derived CDR1 and CDR2 are MDHEN and SYDVKM. The CDR3 spans 15 residues. The CDR3 loop reads CASSKTGTEYNEQFF. CDR3 nucleotides: TGTGCCAGCAGTAAGACCGGGACAGAGTACAATGAGCAGTTCTTC.

Regarding this clonotype: A much bigger clone sits one base away, suggesting this may be a read error. This rearrangement joins TRBV4-1 to TRBJ2-7, with D maybe TRBD1 (6 bases). Trimming pared 4 bases from V and 5 bases from J, leaving 15 bases between. CDR3 length equals 14 residues. From germline, CDR1 is MGHRA and CDR2 YSYEKL. DNA of the CDR3: TGCGCCAGCAGCCGGGGGTCAGGGGAGAACGAGCAGTACTTC. Residues: CASSRGSGENEQYF.

This clonotype was observed a handful of times. The rearrangement uses TRBV5-6 and TRBJ2-1, with 7 bases that match TRBD1. This CDR3 spans 14 amino acids. From germline, CDR1 is SGHDT and CDR2 YYEEEE. J was trimmed by 5 bases and V by 2 bases; bases with no gene match: 4. CDR3 DNA: TGTGCCAGCAGCTTCCTGACAGGGCACAATGAGCAGTTCTTC. Translation: CASSFLTGHNEQFF. The full variable domain, completed using reference TRBV5-6 and TRBJ2-1, is DAGVTQSPTHLIKTRGQQVTLRCSPKSGHDTVSWYQQALGQGPQFIFQYYEEEERQRGNFPDRFSGHQFPNYSSELNVNALLLGDSALYLCASSFLTGHNEQFFGPGTRLTVL.

The table lists this clonotype with many counts. The chain employs TRBV12-3 or TRBV12-4 and TRBJ1-2; D not resolved. The CDR3 is made up of 15 amino acids. V was cut by 2 bases and J by 6 bases, with 16 bases left in between. CDR3 DNA sequence: TGTGCCAGCAGTTTAAGTATATTCGGGGTACATGGCTACACCTTC. This gives the protein CASSLSIFGVHGYTF.

The rearrangement joins TRBV20-1 to TRBJ1-2; TRBD1 agrees at 8 bases. Germline values: CDR1 DFQATT, CDR2 SNEGSKA (reference sequence). The CDR3 is 15 residues long. V gave up 1 base and J gave up 8 bases; unmatched junction bases: 12. The DNA for the CDR3 is TGCAGTGCTAGAGTTGTGGGCAGGGGGCTAGACGGCTACACCTTC. Translating it yields CSARVVGRGLDGYTF.